The 31 T cell receptor beta chains listed next were all sequenced from one sample in a study of radiation and T cells in renal cell carcinoma. Profiled with immunoSEQ multiplex PCR; TCRdb holds only in-frame clones, not every one. Of about 130,000 clones listed, about 88% are singletons. Time point meaning: baseline pretreatment blood. Treatment noted: 15 Gy SBRT to primary tumor, nephrectomy 4 weeks later. The material sequenced was blood, taken from a patient whose treatment included radiotherapy and nephrectomy. These TCRs come from a woman aged 45 to 65 with renal cell carcinoma.

The V and J genes are TRBV4-1 and TRBJ2-7; TRBD1 matches at 11 bases. Germline V gene lookup returns CDR1 MGHRA and CDR2 YSYEKL. V was clipped by 0 bases and J by 2 bases; unmatched bases: 3. The CDR3 contains 16 residues. CDR3 sequence: CASSQDRDRGTYEQYF. DNA of the CDR3: TGCGCCAGCAGCCAAGACCGGGACAGGGGGACCTACGAGCAGTACTTC.

This clone has only one observation. The genes are TRBV6-1 and TRBJ1-4; perhaps TRBD1 as D (6 bases). V lost 7 bases, J lost 8 bases, and 11 bases lay in between. The V gene's germline CDR1 is MNHNS and CDR2 SASEGT. The CDR3 extends over 12 amino acids. The CDR3 DNA reads TGTGCCAGCACGGGGGCGCAGGAAAAACTGTTTTTT. It encodes CASTGAQEKLFF.

CDR3 in DNA: TGTGCCAGCAGCTTAGTGGGACTAGGAAACACCATATATTTT. It yields the protein CASSLVGLGNTIYF. The rearrangement uses TRBV13 and TRBJ1-3; a weak D match, TRBD1 (5 bases). Trimming took off 1 base at V and 4 bases at J, with 8 bases between the two ends. The CDR3 runs 14 residues. The germline gives CDR1 PRHDT, CDR2 FYEKMQ (reference sequence).

Only one count was recorded for this clone. The chain employs TRBV19 and TRBJ1-2, with D unclear. The CDR3 is 13 amino acids. V shed 3 bases and J shed 7 bases, with 12 bases lying between them. Germline V gene lookup returns CDR1 LNHDA and CDR2 SQIVND (reference sequence). CDR3: CASSMGWQFGYTF. The CDR3 region has the DNA TGTGCCAGTAGTATGGGTTGGCAGTTTGGCTACACCTTC.

CDR3 protein: CASSLVEWNTEAFF. The CDR3, as DNA: TGTGCCAGCAGCTTAGTCGAATGGAACACTGAAGCTTTCTTT. The chain joins TRBV13 to TRBJ1-1; unclear D gene. Germline-derived CDR1 and CDR2 are PRHDT and FYEKMQ (reference sequence). The CDR3 runs to 14 residues. V was trimmed by 1 base and J by 1 base, leaving 7 bases between them.

The sample holds one count of this clone. V and J are TRBV6-1 and TRBJ1-1; 7 bases are shared with TRBD1. CDR3 length: 15 residues. V shed 1 base, J shed 2 bases, and the junction held 4 bases outside the gene matches. CDR1 and CDR2 from the germline V gene are MNHNS and SASEGT. CDR3 amino acids: CASSEVRQGNTEAFF. CDR3 DNA: TGTGCCAGCAGTGAAGTAAGACAGGGAAACACTGAAGCTTTCTTT.

The rearrangement joins TRBV21-1 to TRBJ1-5. TRBV21-1 is a listed pseudogene. The CDR3 runs 14 residues. CDR3 sequence reads: CASSNPKSQPAQHF. Here the CDR3 DNA reads TGTGCCAGCAGCAATCCAAAAAGCCAGCCAGCCCAGCATTTT.

This clone was seen just once. The gene calls are TRBV7-8 and TRBJ2-7; TRBD2 agrees at 7 bases. Per germline, CDR1 SGHVS and CDR2 FQNEAQ. CDR3 length: 13 amino acids. V lost 5 bases to trimming and J lost 6 bases; unmatched junction nucleotides: 7. The chain's CDR3 is CASSLGGRGEQYF. CDR3 DNA: TGTGCCAGCAGCCTAGGTGGGAGGGGCGAGCAGTACTTC.

The chain carries TRBV2 and TRBJ1-1; 9 bases are shared with TRBD1. Trimming cost V 8 bases and J 2 bases; bases outside gene matches: 15. Germline V gene sequence: CDR1 SNHLY, CDR2 FYNNEI. The CDR3 contains 17 residues. In nucleotides, the CDR3 is TGTGCCAGCCCCAGAAGGGAGACAGGGGGACTTAACACTGAAGCTTTCTTT. The encoded protein is CASPRRETGGLNTEAFF.

The chain's CDR3 is CASSLLGHPGQPQHF. The CDR3 nucleotides read TGTGCCAGCAGCTTGCTTGGACACCCGGGTCAGCCCCAGCATTTT. V usage is TRBV5-5 and J usage is TRBJ1-5, with D tentatively TRBD1 (5 bases). Germline V gene data show CDR1 as SGHKS and CDR2 as YYEKEE (reference sequence). This CDR3 region has 15 residues. Between the trimmed V and J ends, which lost 1 base and 6 bases, there was a span of 14 bases.

For this clone: The sample has other DNA sequences that encode this CDR3 too. J is TRBJ1-5 and V is TRBV19; the D is unclear. Per germline, CDR1 LNHDA and CDR2 SQIVND (reference sequence). The CDR3 has 12 residues. The V and J ends lost 1 base and 2 bases respectively, with 0 bases between them. The CDR3, as DNA: TGTGCCAGTAGTATAGGCAATCAGCCCCAGCATTTT. It codes for CASSIGNQPQHF.

V is TRBV19 and J is TRBJ2-3; no firm D call. The CDR3 totals 13 residues. CDR1 and CDR2 from the germline V gene are LNHDA and SQIVND (reference sequence). Trimming shortened V by 6 bases and J by 6 bases, and 13 bases separated the two germline ends. In DNA, the CDR3 is TGTGCCAGTAGCCTATGGTCGGAGGATACGCAGTATTTT. Translated, it gives CASSLWSEDTQYF.

This chain's CDR3 is CASSQDLPGAGDYGYTF. The CDR3 DNA reads as TGTGCCAGCAGCCAAGATCTGCCGGGGGCCGGGGACTATGGCTACACCTTC. V and J are TRBV14 and TRBJ1-2; the D gene is possibly TRBD1 (6 bases). Trimming left V 0 bases short and J 3 bases short, with 17 bases between. Germline-derived CDR1 and CDR2 are SGHDN and FVKESK. This CDR3 comprises 17 residues.

This chain joins TRBV9 and TRBJ1-2; D gene unclear. V shed 3 bases and J shed 8 bases, with 23 bases lying between them. This CDR3 is 16 amino acids long. CDR1 is SGDLS, CDR2 YYNGEE, per germline. The CDR3 here is CASSGSTVWQRYGYTF. The CDR3 region has the DNA TGTGCCAGCAGCGGATCGACGGTTTGGCAGCGTTACGGCTACACCTTC.

The chain employs TRBV19 and TRBJ1-5, with 7 bases fitting TRBD1. CDR3 length: 14 amino acids. CDR1 and CDR2 (germline): LNHDA, SQIVND (reference sequence). Unmatched junction bases numbered 4, after V lost 3 bases and J lost 5 bases. CDR3 coding DNA: TGTGCCAGTAGTATCGGGACAGCATATCAGCCCCAGCATTTT. Its protein product is CASSIGTAYQPQHF.

V gene TRBV7-8 combines with J gene TRBJ2-7; D is unresolved. Trimming shortened V by 0 bases and J by 2 bases, and 8 bases separated the two germline ends. CDR1 and CDR2 (germline): SGHVS, FQNEAQ. The CDR3 has 14 amino acids. DNA for the CDR3: TGTGCCAGCAGCTTAGCGGCCCAAACCTACGAGCAGTACTTC. Its translation is CASSLAAQTYEQYF.

The V call is TRBV9, the J call TRBJ2-1; 7 bases line up with TRBD1. Trimming took 0 bases from V and 2 from J; bases not matched to a gene: 5. The CDR3 has 16 amino acids. CDR1 and CDR2 from the germline V gene are SGDLS and YYNGEE. CDR3 sequence reads: CASSVAYRGPYNEQFF. In nucleotides, the CDR3 is TGTGCCAGCAGCGTAGCTTATAGGGGGCCCTACAATGAGCAGTTCTTC.

The chain has TRBV6-6 and TRBJ1-5; D might be TRBD1 (5 bases). Germline values: CDR1 MNHNY, CDR2 SVGAGI (reference sequence). The CDR3 extends over 15 amino acids. Trimming removed 5 bases at V and 1 base at J, with 12 bases between. The CDR3 DNA follows: TGTGCCAGCAGTCTCCCCGGGGGAAGCAATCAGCCCCAGCATTTT. This encodes CASSLPGGSNQPQHF.

A word on this clone: Within the sample, other DNA sequences also encode this same CDR3. The chain carries TRBV7-6 and TRBJ2-2, with D uncertain. CDR3 length equals 12 residues. V was pared by 1 base and J by 6 bases, with 3 bases between. CDR1 SGHVS and CDR2 FNYEAQ come from the germline V gene. The CDR3 sequence is CASSLGPGELFF. As DNA, the CDR3 is TGTGCCAGCAGCTTAGGTCCCGGGGAGCTGTTTTTT.

The gene calls are TRBV7-2 and TRBJ1-2, with D unresolved. CDR1 SGHTA and CDR2 FQGNSA come from the germline V gene. The CDR3 spans 15 residues. Trimming shortened V by 2 bases and J by 4 bases, and 14 bases separated the two germline ends. CDR3 nucleotide sequence: TGTGCCAGCAGCTTAACTTTGGGGAGCATCTATGGCTACACCTTC. It yields the protein CASSLTLGSIYGYTF.

The chain links TRBV10-3 to TRBJ1-5, with a possible D match to TRBD1 (6 bases). This CDR3 is 14 amino acids long. Germline V gene lookup returns CDR1 ENHRY and CDR2 SYGVKD. V gave up 2 bases and J gave up 4 bases, with 9 bases separating them. The CDR3 is CAISEATGNQPQHF. The CDR3 DNA is TGTGCCATCAGTGAGGCGACAGGAAATCAGCCCCAGCATTTT.

Comments on this clone: Other DNA sequences within the sample encode an identical CDR3. The chain couples TRBV6-1 to TRBJ2-3; 11 bases agree with TRBD2. The CDR3 runs to 16 residues. Germline CDR1 is MNHNS and CDR2 is SASEGT. V lost 0 bases and J lost 1; bases outside the gene matches: 0. In DNA form, the CDR3 reads TGTGCCAGCAGTGAAGCACTAGCGGGAGGCACAGATACGCAGTATTTT. Amino acid sequence: CASSEALAGGTDTQYF.

The gene calls are TRBV7-9 and TRBJ2-2, with 8 nucleotides matching TRBD1. Germline assignment: CDR1 SEHNR and CDR2 FQNEAQ (reference sequence). CDR3 size: 16 residues. V dropped 4 bases and J dropped 0; count of bases not matched to a gene: 4. In nucleotides, the CDR3 is TGTGCCAGCAGCTCCCTGGACAGGGCGAACACCGGGGAGCTGTTTTTT. Translated, it gives CASSSLDRANTGELFF.

This clone was detected only once. The rearrangement joins TRBV5-4 to TRBJ1-2; 8 bases fit TRBD1. This CDR3 is 15 amino acids long. The V gene end was trimmed by 1 base and the J gene end by 5 bases; junction bases not matched to a gene: 7. CDR1 and CDR2 (germline): SGHNT, YYREEE (reference sequence). The CDR3 spells CASSLQGRGLYGYTF. The CDR3 DNA sequence: TGTGCCAGCAGCTTGCAAGGCAGGGGGCTGTATGGCTACACCTTC.

As to this clone: Other DNA sequences in the same sample also yield this CDR3. The chain is built from TRBV14 and TRBJ1-6, with D maybe TRBD1 (5 bases). Trimming shortened V by 4 bases and J by 6 bases, and 13 bases separated the two germline ends. In germline, CDR1 is SGHDN, CDR2 FVKESK. The CDR3 consists of 15 residues. This CDR3 reads CASSRTGGSNSPLHF. CDR3 nucleotides: TGTGCCAGCAGCCGGACGGGGGGAAGTAATTCACCCCTCCACTTT.

The J gene is TRBJ1-6, the V gene TRBV27; D is unresolved. V was trimmed by 5 bases and J by 0 bases, leaving 11 bases between them. CDR3 size: 16 residues. CDR1 is MNHEY, CDR2 SMNVEV, per germline (reference sequence). The CDR3 DNA is TGTGCCAGCAGTCCTCAGAAAGACTCCTATAATTCACCCCTCCACTTT. It translates to CASSPQKDSYNSPLHF.

The rearrangement links TRBV14 to TRBJ2-3; D may match TRBD1 or TRBD2 (5 bases each). V lost 4 bases and J lost 5, with 16 bases in between. The CDR3 loop spans 15 amino acids. CDR1 SGHDN and CDR2 FVKESK come from the germline V gene. CDR3 in amino acids: CASSRGSLMGDTQYF. The CDR3 DNA follows: TGTGCCAGCAGCCGGGGGTCTCTTATGGGAGATACGCAGTATTTT.

The genes are TRBV11-2 and TRBJ1-1; D remains unclear. V lost 5 bases, J lost 1 base, and 11 bases lay in between. The CDR3 is made up of 14 amino acids. Germline V gives CDR1 SGHAT, CDR2 FQNNGV. Here the CDR3 reads CASSGLRKNTEAFF. CDR3 nucleotide sequence: TGTGCCAGCAGCGGCCTCAGGAAGAACACTGAAGCTTTCTTT.

The chain couples TRBV9 to TRBJ1-2; tentative D call: TRBD1 (6 bases). The germline V and J ends were trimmed by 0 bases and 4 bases, with 13 bases remaining between them. Per the germline V gene, CDR1 is SGDLS and CDR2 is YYNGEE. The CDR3 extends over 15 amino acids. CDR3 DNA sequence: TGTGCCAGCAGCGTAGAACAGGGTGGTGGCTATGGCTACACCTTC. The encoded protein is CASSVEQGGGYGYTF.

The rearrangement joins TRBV4-3 to TRBJ1-3; D remains ambiguous. Between the trimmed V and J ends, which lost 1 base and 1 base, there was a span of 8 bases. The CDR3 has 15 residues. CDR1 is LGHNA, CDR2 YSLEER, per germline. For the CDR3, the DNA is TGCGCCAGCAGCCAAGGTTGGTCGTCTGGAAACACCATATATTTT. Translation gives CASSQGWSSGNTIYF.

The chain is built from TRBV7-2 and TRBJ1-3; 9 bases agree with TRBD1. The CDR3 length is 15 residues. The V gene's germline CDR1 is SGHTA and CDR2 FQGNSA. After removal of 5 bases from V and 3 bases from J, the junction contained 5 bases not matched to a gene. The CDR3 is CASSPGTGHGNTIYF. The CDR3 nucleotides read TGTGCCAGCAGCCCCGGGACAGGGCATGGAAACACCATATATTTT.